This record concerns one T cell receptor beta chain sequence. This clone was seen once. Its antigen is unknown. No quality values exist for individual bases; no much larger clone is one base distant. Participants in the prospective study were enrolled through a virtual design, were aged about 18 to 100 years, and lived in about two dozen United States geographic areas. Cohort assignment in the prospective study relied on participant-reported clinical history from a screening survey and a study questionnaire. Each participant in the prospective study had whole blood, serum and a nasopharyngeal or oropharyngeal swab collected by mobile phlebotomists. Participants in the prospective study had the option to provide additional blood draws and questionnaires over a 2-month period. Prospective study blood samples were shipped either frozen or at room temperature before DNA extraction. TCRbeta CDR3 regions were amplified from genomic DNA using the immunoSEQ Assay, a bias-controlled multiplex PCR. Per the authors' processing: The number of nucleated cells in each sample was estimated from the amplification of reference gene primers within the assay. To quantify the absolute abundance of each unique TCRbeta CDR3 rearrangement, sequence reads were collapsed and filtered. For each sample, productive Simpson clonality was calculated as the square root of Simpson's diversity index across productive rearrangements. TCRdb mirrors the immuneACCESS table, restricted to in-frame sequences. Some clones are absent from its copies; in checked studies, under half trace to an unresolved V gene, and the reason for the others is unknown. D and trimming were read from the DNA, whereas the V and J calls and clone size are those reported in that table. Across this sample there are around 220,000 clones, with 88% seen only once. Jointly, the top ten make up roughly 15% of the sample.

The data are from a study of blood T cell repertoires in COVID-19 (dated by TCRdb to about 2020). Some background on the complete study: Collaborator samples came from the United States, Italy and Spain and covered acute and convalescent phases of COVID-19. The prospective study material was composed of cDNA or gDNA derived from T cells, B-cell-depleted T cells, or PBMCs. Nearly every sample came with metadata listing a de-identified subject ID, COVID-19 status, age in years and sex. The samples were drawn from the first 160 participants of the ongoing ImmuneRACE study and from 950 to 1,500 subjects provided by 6 global collaborators. HLA class I and class II types, where available, came from metadata supplied by the sample provider rather than from assay-based typing. The repertoires were released in a freely available public database intended as a resource for research on the immune response to SARS-CoV-2. Deeply sampled blood TCRbeta repertoires from subjects exposed to, actively infected with, or recovered from COVID-19 were included in the dataset. Results and caveats for the whole study, not just this receptor: How much clinical and demographic metadata was included differed by source and by participant, and the metadata was provided uncurated.

The CDR3 runs 14 residues from the cysteine to the phenylalanine. Only the CDR3 DNA stays, 42 bases, in frame from base 1. Per the germline V gene, SNHLY is the CDR1 and FYNNEI is the CDR2. Compared with germline, V lacks 8 bases and J lacks 6 bases; bases without a gene match: 8. The chain uses TRBV2 and TRBJ1-5; TRBD1 lines up with 9 middle nucleotides. The sequenced material came from PBMCs or T cells enriched from blood (not recorded which). The receptor was derived from a woman aged 45-65 years with acute COVID-19. The CDR3 amino acid sequence is: CASLADRGGQPQHF. Here is the DNA: TGTGCCAGCCTTGCGGACAGGGGAGGTCAGCCCCAGCATTTT.